A selection of T cell receptor beta chains follows, all from one sample in a study of CD8+ T cells in alopecia areata. Some clones are missing from TCRdb's copy, which holds only in-frame ones; the method was immunoSEQ multiplex PCR. The table lists 98,000 or so clones, roughly 64% of them singletons. The input for sequencing was CD8+ T cells sorted from blood, taken at week 4, from a patient treated with tofacitinib. The source of these receptors is a human donor with alopecia areata. Both conserved end residues are part of each CDR3. Fields, in order: J gene, V gene, clone size, D gene, CDR3 DNA, CDR3 protein. D genes are given only for firm matches. Clone sizes are given selectively: once, few, many, or a class where the clone is expanded.

>TRBJ1-2|TRBV29-1|-|-
TGCAGCGTAGAGACCGTGTATGGCTACACCTTC
CSVETVYGYTF
>TRBJ2-7|TRBV28|-|-
TGTGCCAGCAGTTTTCGGCACCTAAGCGCCGGGACGTACGAGCAGTACTTC
CASSFRHLSAGTYEQYF
>TRBJ2-2|TRBV20-1|-|-
TGCAGTGCAGGGTTAGCTCTGTTTTTT
CSAGLALFF
>TRBJ1-2|TRBV2|-|-
TGTGCCAGCAGTCCCGAGGGGGGCAGGAGAGAGGACTATGGCTACACCTTC
CASSPEGGRREDYGYTF
>TRBJ2-2|TRBV7-3|-|TRBD2
TGTGCCAGCAGTTCCTACCCCGGGGGGAATGCCGGGGAGCTGTTTTTT
CASSSYPGGNAGELFF
>TRBJ2-7|TRBV29-1|-|-
TGCAGCGTTGCAGTCGCAGAATTGGCCTACGAGCAGTACTTC
CSVAVAELAYEQYF
>TRBJ2-4|TRBV28|-|-
TGTGCCAGCAGGGACTCGCTAGAAAAAAACATTCAGTACTTC
CASRDSLEKNIQYF
>TRBJ2-1|TRBV4-3|-|-
TGCGCCAGCAGCCAAGGCCTTTGGGGGGGCCAATACAATGAGCAGTTCTTC
CASSQGLWGGQYNEQFF
>TRBJ2-7|TRBV29-1|-|-
TGCAGCGTTTACCAGGGTCCCGAGCAGTACTTC
CSVYQGPEQYF
>TRBJ1-2|TRBV13|many|-
TGTGCCAGCAGCTTACGGACGGGAGGTTATGGCTACACCTTC
CASSLRTGGYGYTF
>TRBJ2-7|TRBV6-6|-|-
TGTGCCAGCAGTTATTATGGCAGCTACGAGCAGTACTTC
CASSYYGSYEQYF
>TRBJ1-2|TRBV7-2|-|-
TGTGCCAGCAGCTTGTCAGAGGGAACAATAATTAACTATGGCTACACCTTC
CASSLSEGTIINYGYTF
>TRBJ1-1|TRBV15|-|-
TGTGCCACCAGCAGACCAGATCATGAAGCTTTCTTT
CATSRPDHEAFF
>TRBJ2-5|TRBV27|-|-
TGTGCCAGCAGTTCCCTCCTTTATGCAGGTGCCCAAGAGACCCAGTACTTC
CASSSLLYAGAQETQYF
>TRBJ2-3|TRBV5-1|-|-
TGCGCCAGCAGCTTTGGAGATACGCAGTATTTT
CASSFGDTQYF
>TRBJ1-1|TRBV27|few|TRBD1
TGTGCCAGCAGTTTCCACCGGGACAGTAAAGCTTTCTTT
CASSFHRDSKAFF
>TRBJ2-7|TRBV19|-|-
TGTGCCAGTAGTATTCGTCTAGCGCCCTACGAGCAGTACTTC
CASSIRLAPYEQYF
>TRBJ1-4|TRBV11-2|-|-
TGTGCCAGCAGCTTAGAAGGAGCAGGGCCGAATGAAAAACTGTTTTTT
CASSLEGAGPNEKLFF
>TRBJ2-1|TRBV30|-|TRBD1
TGTGCCTGGAATGGGGACAGAACGCCGGTCGATGAGCAGTTCTTC
CAWNGDRTPVDEQFF
>TRBJ2-1|TRBV29-1|-|-
TGCAGCGTTGAGTTCTTGGCACTTGACAATGAGCAGTTCTTC
CSVEFLALDNEQFF
>TRBJ2-6|TRBV27|few|-
TGTGCCAGCAGTCCAGAGACAGTCTCTGGGGCCAACGTCCTGACTTTC
CASSPETVSGANVLTF
>TRBJ2-7|TRBV2|-|TRBD2
TGTGCCAGCAGGGCCGGGACAGTCCTAGCGGGAGGTTTCTACGAGCAGTACTTC
CASRAGTVLAGGFYEQYF
>TRBJ2-5|TRBV6-5|-|-
TGTGCCAGCAGGACGCAAGAGACCCAGTACTTC
CASRTQETQYF
>TRBJ2-7|TRBV27|-|TRBD1
TGTGCCAGCAGTTTTAGTGGACAGGGCTTCGAGCAGTACTTC
CASSFSGQGFEQYF
>TRBJ1-5|TRBV29-1|few|TRBD1
TGCAGCGTTGAAACCGGGACAGTGAGCAATCAGCCCCAGCATTTT
CSVETGTVSNQPQHF
>TRBJ2-1|TRBV14|few|TRBD2
TGTGCCAGCAGCCAAGCCCAGGGACTAGCGATAGATGAGCAGTTCTTC
CASSQAQGLAIDEQFF
>TRBJ2-1|TRBV19|few|TRBD2
TGTGCCAGTAGTATTAGCGGGATTTACAATGAGCAGTTCTTC
CASSISGIYNEQFF
>TRBJ1-5|TRBV29-1|-|-
TGCAGCGTTGTTTGGGATCAGCCCCAGCATTTT
CSVVWDQPQHF
>TRBJ2-5|TRBV9|-|-
TGTGCCAGCAGCGTAGTGGGAACAACAGGGGAGACCCAGTACTTC
CASSVVGTTGETQYF
>TRBJ2-3|TRBV29-1|-|TRBD2
TGCAGCGTTACTAGCGGGGGCCGCACAGATACGCAGTATTTT
CSVTSGGRTDTQYF
>TRBJ2-7|TRBV15|-|TRBD1
TGTGCCACCAGCGGGACAGGGGGCTTTTACGAGCAGTACTTC
CATSGTGGFYEQYF
>TRBJ2-7|TRBV18|-|-
TGTGCCAGCTCACCCTGGGGCCAGACCGCGGGGGAGCAGTACTTC
CASSPWGQTAGEQYF
>TRBJ1-2|TRBV7-9|few|TRBD1
TGTGCCAGCAGCTTATTCGGGACAGGGCCAACTAACTATGGCTACACCTTC
CASSLFGTGPTNYGYTF